The 20 T cell receptor beta chains below all came from one sample that was sequenced in a study of human T cells and chemical hapten exposure. Time point in this sample: patch test 2, 6 weeks after DPC sensitization. Treatment described: therapeutic diphenylcyclopropenone sensitization with weekly scalp DPC. TCRdb reprocessed the RACE reads with MiXCR, giving one entry per CDR3 protein. The sample consists of some 350,000 distinct CDR3 sequences, about 6% of them appearing once. The sample in question was whole blood, obtained in connection with sensitization to the hapten diphenylcyclopropenone (DPC). These receptors were taken from a woman under 30 with alopecia areata. Some clones in this sample may be carry-over from other donors' samples.

Only a few counts were recorded for this clonotype. The rearrangement uses TRBV2 and TRBJ1-1; D is uncertain. V lost 0 bases and J lost 1, with 15 bases in between. Looked up from germline, CDR1 is SNHLY and CDR2 is FYNNEI. This CDR3 has 17 residues. The CDR3 protein is CASSEAGITDGNTEAFF. The CDR3 DNA reads as TGTGCCAGCAGTGAAGCGGGCATAACGGACGGGAACACTGAAGCTTTCTTT. Looking up the rest from reference TRBV2 and TRBJ1-1 gives the full variable domain: EPEVTQTPSHQVTQMGQEVILRCVPISNHLYFYWYRQILGQKVEFLVSFYNNEISEKSEIFDDQFSVERPDGSNFTLKIRSTKLEDSAMYFCASSEAGITDGNTEAFFGQGTRLTVV.

This clonotype showed up many times. This sequence joins TRBV9 and TRBJ1-2; D ambiguous. CDR3 length equals 14 residues. Germline CDR1 is SGDLS and CDR2 is YYNGEE. Deletions cut 0 bases from V and 3 bases from J, with 9 bases between. CDR3 DNA sequence: TGTGCCAGCAGCGTAGGGCAGACTGACTATGGCTACACCTTC. It yields the protein CASSVGQTDYGYTF.

The genes are TRBV29-1 and TRBJ2-7, with 7 bases fitting TRBD1. Germline V gene lookup returns CDR1 SQVTM and CDR2 ANQGSEA. The CDR3 runs to 12 residues. V lost 7 bases to trimming and J lost 6 bases; unmatched junction nucleotides: 9. The CDR3 nucleotides are TGCAGCGCCTCGAGGGACAGCTGCGAGCAGTACTTC. Translation: CSASRDSCEQYF.

This rearrangement joins TRBV4-1 to TRBJ2-7, with D perhaps TRBD2 (6 bases). V was trimmed by 4 bases and J by 4 bases, leaving 20 bases between them. The CDR3 loop spans 16 amino acids. Germline values: CDR1 MGHRA, CDR2 YSYEKL. In DNA, the CDR3 is TGCGCCAGCAGCCGAAACCCCGGGACTCTCCCTTACGAGCAGTACTTC. Protein: CASSRNPGTLPYEQYF.

J is TRBJ1-3 and V is TRBV12-3 or TRBV12-4; D is ambiguous. The V end was cut by 5 bases, the J end by 4 bases, with 15 bases between. The CDR3 runs to 15 residues. This chain's CDR3 is CASSPRGPPGNTIYF. The CDR3 nucleotides are TGTGCCAGCAGTCCGCGTGGGCCCCCGGGAAACACCATATATTTT.

The chain uses TRBV4-3 and TRBJ2-2; 9 bases fit TRBD2. V was pared by 1 base and J by 4 bases, with 7 bases of the junction left unmatched. Per germline, CDR1 LGHNA and CDR2 YSLEER. CDR3 size: 17 residues. The CDR3 coding sequence is TGCGCCAGCAGCCAAGTGTCTAGCGGGGAGGGCACCGGGGAGCTGTTTTTT. It codes for CASSQVSSGEGTGELFF.

This clonotype came up many times. This chain uses TRBV7-8 with TRBJ1-5; TRBD1 is a possible D gene (6 bases). CDR3 length: 15 amino acids. V was trimmed by 4 bases and J by 4 bases, leaving 14 bases between them. Germline assignment: CDR1 SGHVS and CDR2 FQNEAQ. For the CDR3, the DNA is TGTGCCAGCAGCTCGAAGGAGCAGGGGAATCAGCCCCAGCATTTT. This encodes CASSSKEQGNQPQHF.

At least ten counts were recorded for this clonotype. The chain employs TRBV2 and TRBJ1-6; 7 nucleotides agree with TRBD1. Per germline, CDR1 SNHLY and CDR2 FYNNEI. The CDR3 loop spans 14 amino acids. V lost 6 bases to trimming and J lost 7 bases; unmatched junction nucleotides: 6. In DNA, the CDR3 is TGTGCCAGCAGGACAACAGGGGAAAATTCACCCCTCCACTTT. Translating it yields CASRTTGENSPLHF.

The J gene is TRBJ2-6, the V gene TRBV9; 9 bases map to TRBD2. The CDR3 extends over 18 amino acids. CDR1 and CDR2 (germline): SGDLS, YYNGEE. The V gene end was trimmed by 0 bases and the J gene end by 2 bases; junction bases not matched to a gene: 6. The CDR3, as DNA: TGTGCCAGCAGCGTAGGCGGGGGGGCAGCTGCTGGGGCCAACGTCCTGACTTTC. This encodes CASSVGGGAAAGANVLTF.

This clonotype has a count of ten or more. This sequence joins TRBV12-3 or TRBV12-4 and TRBJ1-6; no definite D call. V was pared by 5 bases and J by 9 bases, with 11 bases between. This CDR3 has 13 amino acids. DNA of the CDR3: TGTGCCAGCAGTGAGTGGGGTGGTTCACCCCTCCACTTT. Protein sequence: CASSEWGGSPLHF.

This clonotype has more than one count but fewer than ten. The chain has TRBV27 and TRBJ1-5; no firm D call. The CDR3 loop spans 14 amino acids. The V and J ends lost 2 bases and 5 bases respectively, with 10 bases between them. CDR1 MNHEY and CDR2 SMNVEV come from the germline V gene (reference sequence). The CDR3 DNA reads as TGTGCCAGCAGTTTAAGAGGGAACTATCAGCCCCAGCATTTT. It yields the protein CASSLRGNYQPQHF.

The gene calls are TRBV12-3 or TRBV12-4 and TRBJ1-5, with D hard to call. The CDR3 is 14 amino acids. Trimming cost V 5 bases and J 1 base, with 9 bases left between them. The CDR3 region is CASSPQTSNQPQHF. CDR3 coding DNA: TGTGCCAGCAGTCCCCAGACCAGCAATCAGCCCCAGCATTTT.

This clonotype has a handful of counts. The CDR3 DNA reads TGTGCCAGCAGCCAAGGGAAACGGGGGGCCAACACAGATACGCAGTATTTT. Its translation: CASSQGKRGANTDTQYF. The rearrangement links TRBV4-2 to TRBJ2-3, with D tentatively TRBD2 (7 bases). Germline assignment: CDR1 LGHNA and CDR2 YNFKEQ. With 1 base removed from V and 2 bases from J, the gap between germline ends came to 16 bases. This CDR3 contains 17 residues.

The sample holds many counts of this clonotype. CDR3 amino acids: CASSLDQVSQHF. CDR3 in DNA: TGTGCCAGCAGCTTAGATCAGGTCAGCCAGCATTTT. This chain links TRBV11-2 with TRBJ1-5; D is unclear. Germline CDR1 and CDR2: SGHAT and FQNNGV. The CDR3 loop spans 12 amino acids. Trimming removed 0 bases from V and 12 bases from J, with 9 bases in between. Using reference TRBV11-2 and TRBJ1-5 for the parts outside the CDR3, the full variable domain is EAGVAQSPRYKIIEKRQSVAFWCNPISGHATLYWYQQILGQGPKLLIQFQNNGVVDDSQLPKDRFSAERLKGVDSTLKIQPAKLEDSAVYLCASSLDQVSQHFGDGTRLSIL.

The chain joins TRBV7-8 to TRBJ2-7, with TRBD2 matching over 7 bases. With V trimmed by 4 bases and J by 5 bases, 8 bases remained unmatched. The germline CDR1 and CDR2 sequences are SGHVS and FQNEAQ. The CDR3 consists of 14 residues. The CDR3 coding sequence is TGTGCCAGCAGCTGGGGAGGGACCGGAAACGAGCAGTACTTC. As protein: CASSWGGTGNEQYF.

The rearrangement links TRBV3-1 to TRBJ2-1; no clear D gene. The CDR3 sequence is 13 residues long. The germline V and J ends were trimmed by 1 base and 8 bases, with 9 bases remaining between them. Germline assignment: CDR1 LGHDT and CDR2 YNNKEL (reference sequence). CDR3 in DNA: TGTGCCAGCAGCCAAGTCCCACCCCATGAGCAGTTCTTC. The encoded protein is CASSQVPPHEQFF.

This clonotype was picked up many times. J is TRBJ1-2 and V is TRBV6-2 or TRBV6-3; TRBD1 is a possible D gene (6 bases). Per germline, CDR1 MNHEY and CDR2 SVGEGT. V shed 2 bases and J shed 4 bases, with 26 bases lying between them. The CDR3 has 19 amino acids. DNA for the CDR3: TGTGCCAGCAGTTACGACAGGTGGGGGGACTTTCCAGATCGCTATGGCTACACCTTC. It encodes CASSYDRWGDFPDRYGYTF.

This clonotype was seen repeatedly, ten times or more. The chain uses TRBV27 and TRBJ2-3; D might be TRBD2 (5 bases). The CDR3 length is 14 residues. CDR1 and CDR2 from the germline V gene are MNHEY and SMNVEV (reference sequence). The germline V and J ends were trimmed by 6 bases and 1 base, with 11 bases remaining between them. CDR3 sequence reads: CASSLGVGTDTQYF. The CDR3 DNA reads as TGTGCCAGCAGCCTCGGGGTTGGCACAGATACGCAGTATTTT.

The rearrangement uses TRBV7-9 and TRBJ2-1; D is ambiguous. The length of the CDR3 is 14 residues. V lost 2 bases to trimming and J lost 7 bases, with 12 bases between them. CDR1 is SEHNR, CDR2 FQNEAQ, per germline (reference sequence). The DNA for the CDR3 is TGTGCCAGCAGCTTATCTTCTGGTGGGAATGAGCAGTTCTTC. The encoded protein is CASSLSSGGNEQFF.

In this sample, this clonotype turned up many times. The V and J genes are TRBV5-1 and TRBJ1-3, with D possibly matching TRBD1 (6 bases). CDR3 length equals 16 residues. Looked up from germline, CDR1 is SGHRS and CDR2 is YFSETQ. Trimming pared 3 bases from V and 2 bases from J, leaving 15 bases between. DNA for the CDR3: TGCGCCAGCAGCTCGAGCATAGGGGGGACTGGAAACACCATATATTTT. Its protein product is CASSSSIGGTGNTIYF.